This T cell receptor beta chain appears in the sequencing data of a study of Graves' ophthalmopathy and Graves' hyperthyroidism. RNA transcripts were the source from which TCR beta CDR3 regions were amplified. First-round RT-PCR with HTBI primers preceded a second-round multiplex PCR. From the multiplex PCR reads, TCRdb called clonotypes with MiXCR, one entry per CDR3 protein. The sample shows 40,000 to 50,000 distinct CDR3 sequences, 52% of them seen only once. Regarding the study as a whole: The model reached around 66% sensitivity and about 72% specificity for predicting ophthalmopathy progression. In blood appeared most of the expanded thyroid clonotypes whose frequency exceeded 0.001.

The V segment lost 3 bases and the J segment 5 bases; nucleotides outside the gene matches: 7. The CDR3 covers 14 residues. Germline loops: CDR1 SEHNR, CDR2 FQNEAQ (reference sequence). Other autoimmune diseases, uncontrolled infections, pregnancy or lactation led to the exclusion of patients. PBMCs were isolated from an approximately 10 ml sample of fresh peripheral blood. A note on this clonotype: The antigen remains unidentified.

Sequencing was performed on peripheral blood. The chain combines TRBV7-9 with TRBJ2-7, with 7 nucleotides matching TRBD1. This clonotype was obtained from an adult man with Graves' ophthalmopathy. The CDR3 here is CASSFPGQCNEQYF. The CDR3 DNA sequence: TGTGCCAGCAGCTTTCCGGGACAGTGTAACGAGCAGTACTTC.